Below are 27 T cell receptor beta chains sequenced from a single sample in a study of CD8 T cells in Susac syndrome. A quantity of 0.5 to 1 ug RNA underwent reverse transcription using random hexamers. TCRdb recomputed calls from the immunoSEQ multiplex PCR reads with MiXCR, one row per CDR3 protein. The sample contains 110,000 to 150,000 distinct CDR3 sequences, approximately 94% of which appear only once. Sequencing was performed on CD4+ T cells from PBMCs. These receptors were obtained from a human donor with Susac syndrome.

V and J are TRBV12-3 or TRBV12-4 and TRBJ2-3; 8 bases match TRBD2. The CDR3 runs to 16 residues. With 2 bases clipped from V and 4 bases from J, the junction kept 8 bases outside the gene matches. CDR3 protein: CASSLQRAGVSDTQYF. The CDR3 nucleotides are TGTGCCAGCAGTTTACAAAGAGCGGGGGTGTCAGATACGCAGTATTTT.

V gene TRBV5-6 combines with J gene TRBJ2-7; 10 bases fit TRBD2. There are 16 residues in the CDR3. V dropped 2 bases and J dropped 3; count of bases not matched to a gene: 8. From germline, CDR1 is SGHDT and CDR2 YYEEEE. DNA of the CDR3: TGTGCCAGCAGCTTTTTCGGAATAGCGGGAGGCTACGAGCAGTACTTC. The encoded protein is CASSFFGIAGGYEQYF.

The table lists this clonotype with a count of one. This chain uses TRBV7-2 with TRBJ1-3; no reliable D call. Trimming took off 6 bases at V and 0 bases at J, with 9 bases between the two ends. CDR3 size: 14 residues. Germline-derived CDR1 and CDR2 are SGHTA and FQGNSA. CDR3 in DNA: TGTGCCAGCAGAGATAGGAGCTCTGGAAACACCATATATTTT. This sequence encodes CASRDRSSGNTIYF.

This chain connects TRBV7-7 to TRBJ2-3; D call uncertain. In germline, CDR1 is SSHAT, CDR2 FNYEAQ (reference sequence). V lost 4 bases, J lost 7 bases, and 12 bases lay in between. There are 13 residues in the CDR3. Written as DNA, the CDR3 is TGTGCCAGCAGCTCGTCGACCGCCAATACGCAGTATTTT. Translated, it gives CASSSSTANTQYF.

V and J are TRBV4-1 and TRBJ1-1; the D gene is possibly TRBD1 (5 bases). This CDR3 spans 15 amino acids. Trimming took off 1 base at V and 3 bases at J, with 12 bases between the two ends. Germline CDR1 reads MGHRA; CDR2 reads YSYEKL. The CDR3 bases are TGCGCCAGCAGCCAAGTTCGGCAGGGACACACTGAAGCTTTCTTT. Its protein product is CASSQVRQGHTEAFF.

This chain links TRBV29-1 with TRBJ1-1; D is unresolved. The germline V gene has CDR1 SQVTM and CDR2 ANQGSEA. Trimming took 3 bases from V and 0 from J, leaving 2 bases between them. The CDR3 spans 11 residues. In DNA, the CDR3 is TGCAGCGTTGACATGAACACTGAAGCTTTCTTT. As protein: CSVDMNTEAFF.

The chain couples TRBV12-3 or TRBV12-4 to TRBJ2-4; the D is unclear. V gave up 8 bases and J gave up 9 bases, with 20 bases separating them. CDR3 length equals 14 residues. CDR3 sequence: CASRPQPHGGIQYF. As DNA, the CDR3 is TGTGCCAGCCGACCCCAGCCCCATGGCGGCATTCAGTACTTC.

This sequence joins TRBV20-1 and TRBJ1-2; 9 positions agree with TRBD1. Germline V gene data show CDR1 as DFQATT and CDR2 as SNEGSKA (reference sequence). This CDR3 has 11 amino acids. The CDR3 bases are TGCAGCTTACAGGGGGCAGATGGCTACACCTTC. Amino acid sequence: CSLQGADGYTF.

The rearrangement uses TRBV12-3 or TRBV12-4 and TRBJ1-5; D call uncertain. The CDR3 has 13 residues. Trimming left V 1 base short and J 5 bases short, with 6 bases between. In DNA, the CDR3 is TGTGCCAGCAGTTTAGTAAGGGATCAGCCCCAGCATTTT. Translated, it gives CASSLVRDQPQHF.

The chain uses TRBV14 and TRBJ2-3, with D unclear. This CDR3 contains 14 residues. Germline CDR1 and CDR2: SGHDN and FVKESK. V dropped 1 base and J dropped 6 bases, with 11 bases sitting between them. DNA of the CDR3: TGTGCCAGCAGCCAAGTTGCCGCTTACGATACGCAGTATTTT. This translates into CASSQVAAYDTQYF.

This chain joins TRBV20-1 and TRBJ1-3, with TRBD1 as a possible D gene (5 bases). The CDR3 is 13 residues long. Germline CDR1 is DFQATT and CDR2 is SNEGSKA (reference sequence). Trimming pared 6 bases from V and 3 bases from J, leaving 12 bases between. The CDR3 reads CSASRQNGNTIYF. The CDR3 DNA is TGCAGTGCAAGCAGACAGAATGGAAACACCATATATTTT.

This clonotype has only a few counts. The CDR3 region is CASSQEAGKVYGYTF. DNA of the CDR3: TGTGCCAGCAGCCAAGAAGCAGGGAAAGTCTATGGCTACACCTTC. This chain connects TRBV14 to TRBJ1-2; D is possibly TRBD1 (5 bases). The CDR3 has 15 residues. The V end was cut by 0 bases, the J end by 4 bases, with 12 bases between. Germline lookup yields CDR1 SGHDN and CDR2 FVKESK.

This chain uses TRBV3-1 with TRBJ2-7; D is uncertain. V lost 1 base to trimming and J lost 4 bases, with 8 bases between them. The germline V gene encodes CDR1 LGHDT and CDR2 YNNKEL (reference sequence). The CDR3 length is 13 residues. CDR3 nucleotide sequence: TGTGCCAGCAGCCAAGCCGTGCTATACGAGCAGTACTTC. Amino acid sequence: CASSQAVLYEQYF.

This chain uses TRBV29-1 with TRBJ2-4; a weak D match, TRBD2 (6 bases). This CDR3 is built from 14 residues. V was trimmed by 4 bases and J by 7 bases, leaving 17 bases between them. CDR1 and CDR2 from the germline V gene are SQVTM and ANQGSEA. CDR3 amino acids: CSVAREAWGNIQYF. CDR3 DNA sequence: TGCAGCGTTGCGAGGGAGGCGTGGGGGAACATTCAGTACTTC.

The chain recombines TRBV18 with TRBJ2-5; D may be TRBD1 (6 bases). Trimming removed 6 bases from V and 4 bases from J, with 12 bases in between. The CDR3 has 13 residues. The germline V gene has CDR1 KGHSH and CDR2 LQKENI. CDR3 sequence (DNA): TGTGCCAGCTCTACAGGGATTTCAGAGACCCAGTACTTC. This sequence encodes CASSTGISETQYF.

The rearrangement joins TRBV7-2 to TRBJ2-3, with 10 bases aligning to TRBD2. This CDR3 comprises 15 residues. The trim removed 3 bases at V and 1 base at J, leaving 1 base unmatched. Germline CDR1 and CDR2: SGHTA and FQGNSA. CDR3 nucleotide sequence: TGTGCCAGCAGCTTTCTAGCGGGGGGCACAGATACGCAGTATTTT. Protein product: CASSFLAGGTDTQYF.

This clonotype came up a few times. The CDR3 DNA reads TGTGCCAGCAGCGTGGCGGGAGGGTCGTACAATGAGCAGTTCTTC. This gives the protein CASSVAGGSYNEQFF. The V and J genes are TRBV9 and TRBJ2-1; 9 bases are shared with TRBD2. Germline V lookup: CDR1 SGDLS, CDR2 YYNGEE. The CDR3 has 15 residues. V dropped 2 bases and J dropped 4; count of bases not matched to a gene: 4.

The V and J genes are TRBV18 and TRBJ2-5; 7 bases line up with TRBD1. V was clipped by 3 bases and J by 5 bases; unmatched bases: 9. Germline V CDR1 and CDR2: KGHSH, LQKENI. CDR3 length equals 15 residues. The CDR3 region is CASSPSTGSVETQYF. The DNA for the CDR3 is TGTGCCAGCTCACCCTCGACAGGGTCGGTGGAGACCCAGTACTTC. The variable domain in full, with the rest retrieved from reference TRBV18 and TRBJ2-5, is NAGVMQNPRHLVRRRGQEARLRCSPMKGHSHVYWYRQLPEEGLKFMVYLQKENIIDESGMPKERFSAEFPKEGPSILRIQQVVRGDSAAYFCASSPSTGSVETQYFGPGTRLLVL.

The chain recombines TRBV3-1 with TRBJ2-7; D is undetermined. The V end lost 2 bases, the J end lost 2 bases, and 13 bases lay between the germline ends. The CDR3 totals 15 residues. Germline CDR1 reads LGHDT; CDR2 reads YNNKEL (reference sequence). CDR3 coding DNA: TGTGCCAGCAGCCAATCGGTCCTCCCGACCTACGAGCAGTACTTC. It codes for CASSQSVLPTYEQYF.

The chain joins TRBV28 to TRBJ2-2; unclear D gene. Trimming left V 7 bases short and J 7 bases short, with 19 bases between. This CDR3 contains 15 residues. Looked up from germline, CDR1 is MDHEN and CDR2 is SYDVKM. This CDR3 reads CASTSVLHLGGELFF. The DNA of the CDR3 is TGTGCCAGCACCTCTGTCCTACACCTCGGCGGGGAGCTGTTTTTT.

The chain uses TRBV19 and TRBJ2-2; D might be TRBD1 or TRBD2, each matching 5 bases. CDR1 LNHDA and CDR2 SQIVND come from the germline V gene (reference sequence). The CDR3 contains 15 residues. Trimming shortened V by 3 bases and J by 0 bases, and 8 bases separated the two germline ends. The CDR3 coding sequence is TGTGCCAGTAGTATGGGACGGACGAACACCGGGGAGCTGTTTTTT. It codes for CASSMGRTNTGELFF.

The genes are TRBV20-1 and TRBJ2-4; 12 bases fit TRBD2. Trimming at V came to 6 bases and at J to 1 base, leaving 4 bases not matched to a gene. Germline CDR1 reads DFQATT; CDR2 reads SNEGSKA (reference sequence). CDR3 size: 15 residues. CDR3 bases: TGCAGTGCCGAGACTAGCGGGAGTGCCAAAAACATTCAGTACTTC. Translated, it gives CSAETSGSAKNIQYF.

The chain uses TRBV12-3 or TRBV12-4 and TRBJ1-3; 7 bases match TRBD1. After removal of 5 bases from V and 4 bases from J, the junction contained 8 bases not matched to a gene. CDR3 length: 15 amino acids. Here the CDR3 reads CASSPGQAAGNTIYF. CDR3 coding DNA: TGTGCCAGCAGTCCCGGACAGGCGGCCGGAAACACCATATATTTT.

The chain has TRBV5-1 and TRBJ2-3; the D gene is possibly TRBD2 (7 bases). CDR1 is SGHRS and CDR2 is YFSETQ in the germline V gene. V dropped 0 bases and J dropped 2 bases, with 13 bases sitting between them. This CDR3 has 16 amino acids. CDR3 DNA sequence: TGCGCCAGCAGCTTGGTGGCGGGGGCGCCCACAGATACGCAGTATTTT. It encodes CASSLVAGAPTDTQYF.

This clonotype was observed once. The chain recombines TRBV7-2 with TRBJ1-4; maybe TRBD1 (5 bases). This CDR3 comprises 14 residues. In germline, CDR1 is SGHTA, CDR2 FQGNSA. Trimming took off 3 bases at V and 6 bases at J, with 11 bases between the two ends. The CDR3 reads CASSFPGRDEKLFF. The CDR3 nucleotides read TGTGCCAGCAGCTTCCCGGGACGGGATGAAAAACTGTTTTTT.

V and J are TRBV20-1 and TRBJ2-4, with D unresolved. The CDR3 spans 15 residues. Trimming left V 5 bases short and J 3 bases short, with 17 bases between. The germline CDR1 and CDR2 sequences are DFQATT and SNEGSKA (reference sequence). The CDR3: CSAGVLHDNKNIQYF. Here the CDR3 DNA reads TGCAGTGCTGGGGTCCTACACGATAACAAAAACATTCAGTACTTC.

The chain uses TRBV29-1 and TRBJ2-7; no firm D call. CDR1 is SQVTM and CDR2 is ANQGSEA in the germline V gene. This CDR3 contains 13 residues. Trimming took 0 bases from V and 1 from J, leaving 7 bases between them. The DNA for the CDR3 is TGCAGCGTTGAAGAATTGGGGTCCTACGAGCAGTACTTC. Translation: CSVEELGSYEQYF.